The clone carrying this TCR beta chain has more than one count but fewer than ten. Its target is not known. CDR1 is SGHVS and CDR2 is FQNEAQ in the germline V gene. CDR3 length: 14 amino acids. Trimming took off 3 bases at V and 0 bases at J, with 8 bases between the two ends. TCRdb's table, derived via immunoSEQ multiplex PCR, lists solely in-frame clones and lacks some. Found here are tens of thousands of clones, around 73% of them singletons; the top ten hold around 7.1%. The data belong to a study of radiotherapy plus CTLA-4 blockade in lung cancer. The study, taken as a whole, reports: Tumor-derived TCR clones expanded in blood after radiotherapy plus ipilimumab.

The rearrangement joins TRBV7-8 to TRBJ1-2; no definite D call. The sample here was peripheral blood, taken from a patient treated with radiotherapy plus ipilimumab. The receptor was isolated from a human donor with non-small cell lung cancer who had a complete response to radiotherapy plus ipilimumab. CDR3 DNA: TGTGCCAGCAGCTTTTTGGGGACTAACTATGGCTACACCTTC. Its protein is CASSFLGTNYGYTF.